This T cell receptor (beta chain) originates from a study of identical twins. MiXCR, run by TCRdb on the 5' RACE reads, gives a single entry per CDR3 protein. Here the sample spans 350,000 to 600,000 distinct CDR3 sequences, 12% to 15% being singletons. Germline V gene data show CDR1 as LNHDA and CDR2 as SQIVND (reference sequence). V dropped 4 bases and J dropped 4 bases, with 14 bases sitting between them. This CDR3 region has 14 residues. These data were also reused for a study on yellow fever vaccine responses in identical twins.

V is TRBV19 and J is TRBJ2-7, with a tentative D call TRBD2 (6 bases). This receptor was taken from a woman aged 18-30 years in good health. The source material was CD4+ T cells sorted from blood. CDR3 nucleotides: TGTGCCAGTAGTACCCGTGGCGGGAATTACGAGCAGTACTTC. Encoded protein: CASSTRGGNYEQYF.